These 32 T cell receptor beta chains came from one sample sequenced in a study of blood T cell repertoires in COVID-19. Using immunoSEQ multiplex PCR, the repertoire was profiled, and TCRdb retains in-frame clones only, with some absent. This sample has around 55,000 clones, with almost 85% found just once. The sample was peripheral blood. The receptors derive from a human donor in a cohort sampled during active COVID-19.

The chain couples TRBV18 to TRBJ2-3, with a weak D call TRBD2 (5 bases). The CDR3 is 15 residues long. CDR1 is KGHSH and CDR2 is LQKENI in the germline V gene. Trimming shortened V by 3 bases and J by 2 bases, and 12 bases separated the two germline ends. The CDR3 bases are TGTGCCAGCTCACCGGACGAGGGTTTCACAGATACGCAGTATTTT. This sequence encodes CASSPDEGFTDTQYF.

The chain carries TRBV19 and TRBJ2-7, with 11 bases fitting TRBD1. Germline CDR1 reads LNHDA; CDR2 reads SQIVND (reference sequence). With V trimmed by 3 bases and J by 2 bases, 6 bases remained unmatched. This CDR3 has 16 residues. As DNA, the CDR3 is TGTGCCAGTAGTATTACCCCGGGACAGGGGGCCTACGAGCAGTACTTC. It encodes CASSITPGQGAYEQYF.

J is TRBJ2-6 and V is TRBV20-1; D not resolved. Trimming shortened V by 3 bases and J by 0 bases, and 9 bases separated the two germline ends. CDR1 and CDR2 from the germline V gene are DFQATT and SNEGSKA (reference sequence). This CDR3 is built from 15 residues. The CDR3 nucleotides are TGCAGTGCTAGTCCGCGGAACTCTGGGGCCAACGTCCTGACTTTC. It translates to CSASPRNSGANVLTF.

The gene calls are TRBV12-3 or TRBV12-4 and TRBJ1-2; D ambiguous. The CDR3 spans 13 residues. V gave up 5 bases and J gave up 3 bases, with 10 bases separating them. The CDR3 DNA follows: TGTGCCAGCAGTCAAACCCCGGACTATGGCTACACCTTC. Protein: CASSQTPDYGYTF.

This chain connects TRBV27 to TRBJ2-7, with 8 positions matching TRBD2. This CDR3 has 13 amino acids. Trimming removed 8 bases from V and 4 bases from J; junction bases left unmatched: 7. The germline gives CDR1 MNHEY, CDR2 SMNVEV (reference sequence). CDR3 nucleotide sequence: TGTGCCAGCCGCCCGGGGGGGGATTACGAGCAGTACTTC. Translation: CASRPGGDYEQYF.

This clone was seen just once. This rearrangement joins TRBV9 to TRBJ2-5, with 12 bases identical to TRBD2. The CDR3 loop spans 15 amino acids. Trimming cost V 2 bases and J 4 bases; bases outside gene matches: 3. Looked up from germline, CDR1 is SGDLS and CDR2 is YYNGEE. The CDR3 here is CASSVGTSGPETQYF. The CDR3 nucleotides are TGTGCCAGCAGCGTGGGGACTAGCGGGCCAGAGACCCAGTACTTC.

The chain employs TRBV3-1 (or the pseudogene TRBV3-2) and TRBJ2-2; D is perhaps TRBD1 (6 bases). This CDR3 is 14 amino acids long. Germline CDR1 is LGHDT and CDR2 is YNNKEL (reference sequence). Trimming removed 3 bases from V and 3 bases from J, with 8 bases in between. CDR3 in DNA: TGTGCCAGCAGCCACCGGACAGACACCGGGGAGCTGTTTTTT. This translates into CASSHRTDTGELFF.

The chain is built from TRBV11-1 and TRBJ1-2; 8 nucleotides align to TRBD1. The V gene's germline CDR1 is SGHAT and CDR2 FQDESV (reference sequence). This CDR3 is 16 amino acids long. V lost 5 bases and J lost 6; bases outside the gene matches: 14. CDR3: CASSETLLQGADGYTF. As DNA, the CDR3 is TGTGCCAGCAGCGAAACTCTCCTCCAGGGGGCTGATGGCTACACCTTC.

The chain couples TRBV24-1 to TRBJ2-5; 7 bases fit TRBD2. Trimming removed 3 bases from V and 5 bases from J; junction bases left unmatched: 17. This CDR3 comprises 18 residues. CDR1 and CDR2 (germline): KGHDR, SFDVKD. This CDR3 is CATSDHQGRAQGGETQYF. The CDR3 bases are TGTGCCACCAGTGATCACCAGGGAAGGGCCCAGGGAGGGGAGACCCAGTACTTC.

The V and J genes are TRBV28 and TRBJ2-6, with TRBD2 matching over 7 bases. The CDR3 is 15 amino acids. Germline values: CDR1 MDHEN, CDR2 SYDVKM. The V gene end was trimmed by 3 bases and the J gene end by 3 bases; junction bases not matched to a gene: 2. The CDR3 here is CASSLPGGGANVLTF. CDR3 sequence (DNA): TGTGCCAGCAGTTTGCCGGGAGGTGGGGCCAACGTCCTGACTTTC.

The gene calls are TRBV7-2 and TRBJ1-2, with TRBD1 identical over 10 bases. Germline V gene sequence: CDR1 SGHTA, CDR2 FQGNSA. The trim removed 3 bases at V and 3 bases at J, leaving 7 bases unmatched. The CDR3 runs 16 residues. The CDR3 sequence: CASSFGDRGVHYGYTF. DNA for the CDR3: TGTGCCAGCAGCTTTGGGGACAGGGGAGTACACTATGGCTACACCTTC.

CDR3: CASSLDPHRETQYF. As DNA, the CDR3 is TGTGCCAGCAGCTTAGATCCCCACAGGGAGACCCAGTACTTC. The chain couples TRBV11-3 to TRBJ2-5; D is perhaps TRBD1 (5 bases). CDR1 and CDR2 from the germline V gene are SGHNT and YENEEA. This CDR3 is 14 amino acids long. V was clipped by 0 bases and J by 5 bases, with 10 bases between them.

This chain joins TRBV19 and TRBJ1-1; TRBD1 matches 8 bases. CDR3 length: 15 residues. Germline V lookup: CDR1 LNHDA, CDR2 SQIVND (reference sequence). The trim removed 7 bases at V and 0 bases at J, leaving 7 bases unmatched. CDR3 protein: CASTAGQGMNTEAFF. DNA for the CDR3: TGTGCCAGTACCGCCGGACAGGGTATGAACACTGAAGCTTTCTTT.

This sequence joins TRBV24-1 and TRBJ1-2; TRBD1 aligns across 9 bases. V lost 9 bases, J lost 5 bases, and 12 bases stayed unmatched. CDR1 and CDR2 (germline): KGHDR, SFDVKD. CDR3 length: 15 residues. CDR3 loop: CATSSGTGYGYGYTF. The CDR3 DNA reads TGTGCCACCTCCTCCGGGACAGGGTATGGGTATGGCTACACCTTC.

V and J are TRBV5-1 and TRBJ2-7, with D possibly TRBD2 on 6 matching bases. This CDR3 is built from 12 residues. V was cut by 6 bases and J by 7 bases, with 14 bases left in between. Germline V CDR1 and CDR2: SGHRS, YFSETQ. In DNA, the CDR3 is TGCGCCAGCACCTGGGGGGACGGGGAGCAGTACTTC. Translating gives CASTWGDGEQYF.

This clone was recorded a few times. CDR3 loop: CASSLTRDNEQFF. CDR3 in DNA: TGTGCCAGCAGCTTAACCAGGGACAATGAGCAGTTCTTC. This chain connects TRBV7-3 to TRBJ2-1; perhaps TRBD1 as D (5 bases). This CDR3 spans 13 amino acids. Per the germline V gene, CDR1 is SGHTA and CDR2 is FQGTGA. V was clipped by 0 bases and J by 5 bases, with 5 bases between them. Drawing the rest from reference TRBV7-3 and TRBJ2-1, the complete variable domain is GAGVSQTPSNKVTEKGKYVELRCDPISGHTALYWYRQSLGQGPEFLIYFQGTGAADDSGLPNDRFFAVRPEGSVSTLKIQRTERGDSAVYLCASSLTRDNEQFFGPGTRLTVL.

The chain has TRBV21-1 and TRBJ2-7; TRBD2 is taken as the D call from the table, unchecked against the DNA. TRBV21-1 is deemed a pseudogene. CDR3 length: 11 amino acids. CDR3 residues: CASSNRGEQYF. The CDR3 coding sequence is TGTGCCAGCAGCAACCGGGGAGAGCAGTACTTC.

This clone appeared once. V gene TRBV4-1 combines with J gene TRBJ1-2, with D possibly being TRBD1 (5 bases). Germline V gene sequence: CDR1 MGHRA, CDR2 YSYEKL. This CDR3 is 16 amino acids long. V was clipped by 0 bases and J by 4 bases, with 15 bases between them. CDR3 in amino acids: CASSQDIRARGYGYTF. CDR3 in DNA: TGCGCCAGCAGCCAAGATATTCGGGCTAGGGGCTATGGCTACACCTTC.

This clone was picked up a small number of times. The CDR3 region has the DNA TGTGCCAGCAGCTTGGGACTTAGGGATACGCAGTATTTT. Translated, it gives CASSLGLRDTQYF. This chain links TRBV13 with TRBJ2-3; a weak D match, TRBD2 (6 bases). The CDR3 is made up of 13 amino acids. V lost 3 bases to trimming and J lost 6 bases, with 10 bases between them. In germline, CDR1 is PRHDT, CDR2 FYEKMQ (reference sequence). Looking up the rest from reference TRBV13 and TRBJ2-3 gives the full variable domain: AAGVIQSPRHLIKEKRETATLKCYPIPRHDTVYWYQQGPGQDPQFLISFYEKMQSDKGSIPDRFSAQQFSDYHSELNMSSLELGDSALYFCASSLGLRDTQYFGPGTRLTVL.

This clone came up once. The V call is TRBV29-1, the J call TRBJ2-7; possibly TRBD2 for D (5 bases). V was clipped by 7 bases and J by 4 bases, with 17 bases between them. CDR3 length equals 13 residues. Germline V CDR1 and CDR2: SQVTM, ANQGSEA. For the CDR3, the DNA is TGCAGCGCAACTCGCAGCGGCAGGTACGAGCAGTACTTC. Translating it yields CSATRSGRYEQYF.

This clone was observed a few times. The J gene is TRBJ1-2, the V gene TRBV3-1 (or the pseudogene TRBV3-2), with D uncertain. In germline, CDR1 is LGHDT, CDR2 YNNKEL (reference sequence). V was pared by 6 bases and J by 4 bases, with 12 bases between. CDR3 length: 13 amino acids. In DNA form, the CDR3 reads TGTGCCAGCAGGCATCAGGCCTCCTATGGCTACACCTTC. Residues: CASRHQASYGYTF.

As DNA, the CDR3 is TGTGCCAGCTCCCAGACTAGCGGGAGCCGATACGAGCAGTACTTC. Translated, it gives CASSQTSGSRYEQYF. The gene calls are TRBV18 and TRBJ2-7; 12 nucleotides agree with TRBD2. Per germline, CDR1 KGHSH and CDR2 LQKENI. The CDR3 loop spans 15 amino acids. After removal of 6 bases from V and 4 bases from J, the junction contained 7 bases not matched to a gene.

The chain is built from TRBV27 and TRBJ2-7; no firm D call. CDR1 is MNHEY and CDR2 is SMNVEV in the germline V gene (reference sequence). The ends were cut back, 6 bases at V and 1 base at J, with 13 bases in the middle. The CDR3 extends over 14 amino acids. DNA of the CDR3: TGTGCCAGCAGGTACTATGGCGGATCCTACGAGCAGTACTTC. The encoded protein is CASRYYGGSYEQYF.

CDR3 nucleotides: TGTGCCAGCAGCCCTGTTCCTGATACGCAGTATTTT. Translated: CASSPVPDTQYF. The chain links TRBV11-2 to TRBJ2-3; D call uncertain. V lost 5 bases and J 6 bases, leaving 9 bases between the germline ends. This CDR3 spans 12 amino acids. The germline V gene has CDR1 SGHAT and CDR2 FQNNGV.

This chain joins TRBV2 and TRBJ2-6, with 7 positions matching TRBD2. Germline V gene sequence: CDR1 SNHLY, CDR2 FYNNEI. V shed 3 bases and J 0 bases; nucleotides not matched to a gene: 5. The CDR3 runs to 17 residues. The CDR3 DNA is TGTGCCAGCAGTGAGTTGGGGGGGGTCTCTGGGGCCAACGTCCTGACTTTC. Encoded protein: CASSELGGVSGANVLTF.

This clone was observed a single time. The genes are TRBV5-1 and TRBJ2-5; 9 bases match TRBD1. Trimming at V came to 7 bases and at J to 5 bases, leaving 6 bases not matched to a gene. The CDR3 runs to 13 residues. Germline lookup yields CDR1 SGHRS and CDR2 YFSETQ. The DNA for the CDR3 is TGCGCCAGCGGCGGGACAGGGCAGGAGACCCAGTACTTC. Translated: CASGGTGQETQYF.

V is TRBV5-1 and J is TRBJ2-7, with 8 bases fitting TRBD2. Germline trimming cut 5 bases from V and 0 bases from J; bases unmatched to any gene: 10. The CDR3 has 16 amino acids. Germline V gives CDR1 SGHRS, CDR2 YFSETQ. The CDR3 nucleotides read TGCGCCAGCAGAGCGGGAGTCCTTCTCAGCTCCTACGAGCAGTACTTC. This gives the protein CASRAGVLLSSYEQYF.

This clone was seen a single time. This chain connects TRBV4-1 to TRBJ1-4; 7 positions match TRBD1. Germline V gene lookup returns CDR1 MGHRA and CDR2 YSYEKL. The V segment lost 6 bases and the J segment 3 bases; nucleotides outside the gene matches: 4. The CDR3 contains 14 residues. The chain's CDR3 is CASSLTGANEKLFF. CDR3 DNA: TGCGCCAGCAGTCTTACAGGGGCTAATGAAAAACTGTTTTTT.

This clone was counted between two and nine times. The chain couples TRBV7-6 to TRBJ2-7; weak D call: TRBD1 (5 bases). The V end lost 1 base, the J end lost 5 bases, and 18 bases lay between the germline ends. CDR1 is SGHVS and CDR2 is FNYEAQ in the germline V gene. The CDR3 covers 16 residues. CDR3 in amino acids: CASSLEGGRVVHEQYF. DNA for the CDR3: TGTGCCAGCAGCTTAGAAGGTGGCAGGGTGGTCCACGAGCAGTACTTC.

The J gene is TRBJ1-2, the V gene TRBV9, with 7 bases that match TRBD1. CDR1 SGDLS and CDR2 YYNGEE come from the germline V gene. The CDR3 totals 14 residues. After removal of 3 bases from V and 0 bases from J, the junction contained 2 bases not matched to a gene. The CDR3, as DNA: TGTGCCAGCAGCGGGACAGGTACTAACTATGGCTACACCTTC. Translated: CASSGTGTNYGYTF.

The count of this clone is one. The chain recombines TRBV4-3 with TRBJ2-2, with 7 positions matching TRBD2. The CDR3 consists of 16 residues. Losses at the gene ends were 1 base for V and 3 bases for J; bases not matched to a gene: 5. Looked up from germline, CDR1 is LGHNA and CDR2 is YSLEER. The CDR3 DNA follows: TGCGCCAGCAGCCAAGTGTCCGGACTAGACACCGGGGAGCTGTTTTTT. Its translation: CASSQVSGLDTGELFF.

The chain carries TRBV7-9 and TRBJ2-3, with D perhaps TRBD2 (8 bases). From germline, CDR1 is SEHNR and CDR2 FQNEAQ (reference sequence). V lost 11 bases and J 5 bases, leaving 20 bases between the germline ends. The CDR3 sequence is 14 residues long. In DNA, the CDR3 is TGTGCCGGTCGGGATAGCGGGACAGTAGATACGCAGTATTTT. This gives the protein CAGRDSGTVDTQYF.